The next 21 T cell receptor beta chains were all read from a single sample in a study of STAT5B mutations in CD4+ large granular lymphocyte leukemia. Sequencing used immunoSEQ multiplex PCR; TCRdb keeps in-frame clones, though not all of them. Among about 32,000 clones listed, less than 90% were seen once. The material sequenced was CD4+ T cells from blood buffy coats. These receptors originate from a human donor in good health.

This clone was observed a few times. This chain uses TRBV6-5 with TRBJ1-1, with D possibly being TRBD1 (5 bases). Per germline, CDR1 MNHEY and CDR2 SVGAGI. Between the trimmed V and J ends, which lost 2 bases and 8 bases, there was a span of 12 bases. CDR3 size: 13 residues. CDR3 DNA: TGTGCCAGCAGTTACGATACCCCAGGGGAAGCTTTCTTT. As protein: CASSYDTPGEAFF.

This chain links TRBV9 with TRBJ2-1; possible D gene TRBD1, 5 bases. Trimming pared 4 bases from V and 0 bases from J, leaving 17 bases between. This CDR3 is built from 17 residues. Germline V CDR1 and CDR2: SGDLS, YYNGEE. The CDR3 bases are TGTGCCAGCAGCAATAGGGGCTCGAAGAGCTCCTACAATGAGCAGTTCTTC. Translation: CASSNRGSKSSYNEQFF.

J is TRBJ1-5 and V is TRBV11-2, with 8 nucleotides matching TRBD1. This CDR3 contains 18 residues. V shed 0 bases, J shed 5 bases, and the junction held 12 bases outside the gene matches. CDR1 is SGHAT, CDR2 FQNNGV, per germline. DNA of the CDR3: TGTGCCAGCAGCTTAGATTGGAGGGGGACAGGCTACGATCAGCCCCAGCATTTT. Its translation: CASSLDWRGTGYDQPQHF.

As for this clone: Relative to the germline gene, one junction end is altered; a read error may explain this. This chain joins TRBV10-3 and TRBJ2-7; tentatively, D is TRBD1 or TRBD2 (6 bases each). The CDR3 runs to 13 residues. In germline, CDR1 is ENHRY, CDR2 SYGVKD. The CDR3 spells CAISALSGALALF. Written as DNA, the CDR3 is TGTGCCATCAGTGCCCTTTCGGGGGCATTAGCCCTCTTC.

This chain connects TRBV28 to TRBJ2-7, with 7 bases that match TRBD2. Trimming cost V 7 bases and J 2 bases; bases outside gene matches: 11. The length of the CDR3 is 15 residues. Per the germline V gene, CDR1 is MDHEN and CDR2 is SYDVKM. The CDR3 reads CASIMRGRATYEQYF. The CDR3 DNA reads TGTGCCAGCATAATGCGGGGGAGGGCCACCTACGAGCAGTACTTC.

This sequence joins TRBV19 and TRBJ2-1, with 14 bases that match TRBD2. Looked up from germline, CDR1 is LNHDA and CDR2 is SQIVND (reference sequence). The CDR3 consists of 19 residues. V was pared by 5 bases and J by 0 bases, with 9 bases of the junction left unmatched. As DNA, the CDR3 is TGTGCCAGTAGTTCCCGACTAGCGGGAGGGATAAGCTCCTACAATGAGCAGTTCTTC. The encoded protein is CASSSRLAGGISSYNEQFF.

The chain links TRBV5-1 to TRBJ2-5; D gene ambiguous. Germline V gives CDR1 SGHRS, CDR2 YFSETQ. The V end lost 7 bases, the J end lost 5 bases, and 6 bases lay between the germline ends. The CDR3 consists of 10 residues. DNA of the CDR3: TGCGCCAGCCCCGGGGAGACCCAGTACTTC. Translation gives CASPGETQYF.

The rearrangement uses TRBV5-1 and TRBJ2-2; D not certain. Trimming shortened V by 0 bases and J by 5 bases, and 5 bases separated the two germline ends. The CDR3 runs to 13 residues. Germline lookup yields CDR1 SGHRS and CDR2 YFSETQ. CDR3 nucleotide sequence: TGCGCCAGCAGCTTGGTCACTACCGGGGAGCTGTTTTTT. This translates into CASSLVTTGELFF.

The V and J genes are TRBV29-1 and TRBJ1-1, with D unclear. The CDR3 extends over 11 amino acids. Germline V gene sequence: CDR1 SQVTM, CDR2 ANQGSEA. Trimming left V 6 bases short and J 3 bases short, with 8 bases between. The CDR3 protein is CSVSFYTEAFF. For the CDR3, the DNA is TGCAGCGTCTCCTTCTACACTGAAGCTTTCTTT.

The chain combines TRBV18 with TRBJ2-7; 10 nucleotides agree with TRBD1. The V and J ends lost 1 base and 3 bases, in that order; junction bases with no gene match: 6. This CDR3 has 16 amino acids. CDR1 is KGHSH and CDR2 is LQKENI in the germline V gene. CDR3 DNA: TGTGCCAGCTCACCACGCGCGACAGGGGGCGGCTACGAGCAGTACTTC. Translated, it gives CASSPRATGGGYEQYF. Variable domain in full (rest from reference TRBV18 and TRBJ2-7): NAGVMQNPRHLVRRRGQEARLRCSPMKGHSHVYWYRQLPEEGLKFMVYLQKENIIDESGMPKERFSAEFPKEGPSILRIQQVVRGDSAAYFCASSPRATGGGYEQYFGPGTRLTVT.

The chain recombines TRBV7-2 with TRBJ2-1; TRBD2 aligns across 9 bases. This CDR3 spans 15 amino acids. Trimming removed 1 base from V and 2 bases from J; junction bases left unmatched: 0. CDR1 is SGHTA, CDR2 FQGNSA, per germline. The CDR3 DNA reads TGTGCCAGCAGCTTAGGGACTAGCGCCTACAATGAGCAGTTCTTC. It is translated as CASSLGTSAYNEQFF.

The rearrangement uses TRBV18 and TRBJ2-1; D ambiguous. Trimming shortened V by 0 bases and J by 10 bases, and 10 bases separated the two germline ends. Germline V CDR1 and CDR2: KGHSH, LQKENI. CDR3 length: 13 residues. This chain's CDR3 is CASSPPPANEQFF. CDR3 nucleotides: TGTGCCAGCTCACCACCGCCGGCTAACGAGCAGTTCTTC. Based on the CDR3 plus reference TRBV18 and TRBJ2-1, the full variable domain is NAGVMQNPRHLVRRRGQEARLRCSPMKGHSHVYWYRQLPEEGLKFMVYLQKENIIDESGMPKERFSAEFPKEGPSILRIQQVVRGDSAAYFCASSPPPANEQFFGPGTRLTVL.

The chain carries TRBV5-6 and TRBJ1-1, with D tentatively TRBD1 (5 bases). Trimming left V 4 bases short and J 4 bases short, with 11 bases between. Germline V gene lookup returns CDR1 SGHDT and CDR2 YYEEEE. The CDR3 is 13 amino acids. The chain's CDR3 is CASSPTRVTEAFF. CDR3 DNA sequence: TGTGCCAGCAGCCCCACCAGGGTCACTGAAGCTTTCTTT.

The chain joins TRBV7-6 to TRBJ2-3; D is unresolved. With 6 bases removed from V and 0 bases from J, the gap between germline ends came to 10 bases. Germline values: CDR1 SGHVS, CDR2 FNYEAQ. The CDR3 consists of 14 residues. For the CDR3, the DNA is TGTGCCAGCAGACCGACTGTTAGCACAGATACGCAGTATTTT. It translates to CASRPTVSTDTQYF.

V gene TRBV7-9 combines with J gene TRBJ1-1; D is uncertain. The CDR3 runs to 11 residues. Germline assignment: CDR1 SEHNR and CDR2 FQNEAQ (reference sequence). The germline V and J ends were trimmed by 5 bases and 10 bases, with 11 bases remaining between them. In nucleotides, the CDR3 is TGTGCCAGCAGCCCTGATAAAGCAGCTTTCTTT. This codes for CASSPDKAAFF.

This clone occurred once. The J gene is TRBJ2-3, the V gene TRBV19; 8 bases align to TRBD1. The CDR3 loop spans 15 amino acids. Germline values: CDR1 LNHDA, CDR2 SQIVND (reference sequence). Losses at the gene ends were 8 bases for V and 5 bases for J; bases not matched to a gene: 12. The CDR3 sequence is CASADGGTGGDTQYF. Here the CDR3 DNA reads TGTGCCAGTGCAGATGGTGGGACAGGTGGAGATACGCAGTATTTT.

This rearrangement joins TRBV11-3 to TRBJ2-7, with D unresolved. V was pared by 2 bases and J by 2 bases, with 10 bases between. Germline-derived CDR1 and CDR2 are SGHNT and YENEEA. The CDR3 runs 14 residues. In DNA form, the CDR3 reads TGTGCCAGCAGCTTACTGGGCAGAACCTACGAGCAGTACTTC. Residues: CASSLLGRTYEQYF.

The V call is TRBV5-1, the J call TRBJ1-1; D possibly corresponds to TRBD1 (5 bases). In germline, CDR1 is SGHRS, CDR2 YFSETQ. Trimming took 0 bases from V and 8 from J, leaving 8 bases between them. This CDR3 comprises 12 residues. CDR3 DNA sequence: TGCGCCAGCAGCTTGGCGGGGCGGGAAGCTTTCTTT. It is translated as CASSLAGREAFF.

The chain employs TRBV30 and TRBJ1-1, with D maybe TRBD1 (6 bases). CDR1 and CDR2 from the germline V gene are GTSNPN and SVGIG (reference sequence). Deletions cut 4 bases from V and 3 bases from J, with 12 bases between. The CDR3 runs to 13 residues. The CDR3 is CAWKGGPYTEAFF. The DNA of the CDR3 is TGTGCCTGGAAGGGGGGTCCGTACACTGAAGCTTTCTTT.

The rearrangement uses TRBV28 and TRBJ2-7; 12 nucleotides line up with TRBD2. Germline CDR1 reads MDHEN; CDR2 reads SYDVKM. The ends lost 6 bases at V and 1 base at J; junction bases unmatched: 4. The CDR3 has 15 amino acids. The CDR3 is CASRRGLAGSYEQYF. The CDR3 nucleotides are TGTGCCAGCAGAAGAGGACTAGCGGGGTCCTACGAGCAGTACTTC.

CDR3 sequence (DNA): TGTGCCAGTAGTATTAGAAGTTGGAGCTCCTACAATGAGCAGTTCTTC. This codes for CASSIRSWSSYNEQFF. This chain connects TRBV19 to TRBJ2-1; D is uncertain. V lost 3 bases and J lost 0, with 12 bases in between. The germline gives CDR1 LNHDA, CDR2 SQIVND (reference sequence). The CDR3 runs to 16 residues.